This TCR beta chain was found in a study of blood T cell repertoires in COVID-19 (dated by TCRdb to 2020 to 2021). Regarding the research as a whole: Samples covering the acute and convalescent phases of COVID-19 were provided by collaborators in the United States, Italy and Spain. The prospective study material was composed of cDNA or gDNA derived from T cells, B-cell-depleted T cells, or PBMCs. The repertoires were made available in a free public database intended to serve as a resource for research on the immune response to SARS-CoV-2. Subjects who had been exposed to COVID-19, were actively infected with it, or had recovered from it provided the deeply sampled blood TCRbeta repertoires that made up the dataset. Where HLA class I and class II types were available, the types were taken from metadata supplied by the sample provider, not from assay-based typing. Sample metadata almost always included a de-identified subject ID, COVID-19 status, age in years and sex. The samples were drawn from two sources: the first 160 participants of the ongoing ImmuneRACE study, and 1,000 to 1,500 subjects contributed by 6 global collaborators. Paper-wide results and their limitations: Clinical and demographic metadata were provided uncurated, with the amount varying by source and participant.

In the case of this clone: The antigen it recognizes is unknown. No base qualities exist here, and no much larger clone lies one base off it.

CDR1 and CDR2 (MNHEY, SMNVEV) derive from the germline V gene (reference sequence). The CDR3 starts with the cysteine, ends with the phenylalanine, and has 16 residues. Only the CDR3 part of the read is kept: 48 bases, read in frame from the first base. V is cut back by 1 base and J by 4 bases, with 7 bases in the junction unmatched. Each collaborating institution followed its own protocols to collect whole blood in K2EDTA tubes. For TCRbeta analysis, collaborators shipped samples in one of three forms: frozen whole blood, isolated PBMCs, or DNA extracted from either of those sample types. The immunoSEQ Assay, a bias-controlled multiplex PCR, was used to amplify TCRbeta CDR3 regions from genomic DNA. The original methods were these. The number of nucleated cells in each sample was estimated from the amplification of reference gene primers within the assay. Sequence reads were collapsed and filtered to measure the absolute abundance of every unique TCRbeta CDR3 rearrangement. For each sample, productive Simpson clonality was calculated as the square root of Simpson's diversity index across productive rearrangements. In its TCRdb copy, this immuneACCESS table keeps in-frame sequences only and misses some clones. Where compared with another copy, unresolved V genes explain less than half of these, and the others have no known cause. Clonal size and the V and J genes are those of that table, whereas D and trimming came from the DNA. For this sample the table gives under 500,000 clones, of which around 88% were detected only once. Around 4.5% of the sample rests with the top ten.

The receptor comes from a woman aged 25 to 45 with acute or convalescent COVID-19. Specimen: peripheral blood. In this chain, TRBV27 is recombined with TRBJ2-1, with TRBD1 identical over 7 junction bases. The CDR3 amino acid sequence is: CASSLYEGARYNEQFF. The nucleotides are TGTGCCAGCAGTTTATATGAGGGGGCTAGATACAATGAGCAGTTCTTC.